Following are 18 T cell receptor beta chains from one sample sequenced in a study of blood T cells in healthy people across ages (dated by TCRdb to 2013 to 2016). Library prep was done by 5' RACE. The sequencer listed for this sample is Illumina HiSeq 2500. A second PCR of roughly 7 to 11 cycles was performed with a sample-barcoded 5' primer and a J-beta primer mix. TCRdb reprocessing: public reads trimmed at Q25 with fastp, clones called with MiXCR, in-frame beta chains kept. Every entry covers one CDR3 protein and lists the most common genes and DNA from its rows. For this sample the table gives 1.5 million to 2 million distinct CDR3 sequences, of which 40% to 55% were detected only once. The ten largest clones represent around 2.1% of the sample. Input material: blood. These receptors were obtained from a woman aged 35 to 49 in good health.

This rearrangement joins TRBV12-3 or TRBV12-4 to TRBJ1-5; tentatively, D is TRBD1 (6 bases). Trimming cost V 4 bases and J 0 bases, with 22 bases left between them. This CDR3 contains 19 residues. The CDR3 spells CASSSGRDTDLYSNQPQHF. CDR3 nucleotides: TGTGCCAGCAGTTCAGGCCGGGACACCGACCTATATAGCAATCAGCCCCAGCATTTT.

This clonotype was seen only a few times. The CDR3 region has the DNA TGCGCCAGCAGCGACGGACTAGGCGGCGAGCAGTTCTTC. Residues: CASSDGLGGEQFF. This chain joins TRBV5-1 and TRBJ2-1, with 7 bases identical to TRBD2. Germline CDR1 and CDR2: SGHRS and YFSETQ. This CDR3 spans 13 amino acids. Trimming cost V 4 bases and J 10 bases; bases outside gene matches: 8. The full variable domain, its missing parts supplied by reference TRBV5-1 and TRBJ2-1, is KAGVTQTPRYLIKTRGQQVTLSCSPISGHRSVSWYQQTPGQGLQFLFEYFSETQRNKGNFPGRFSGRQFSNSRSEMNVSTLELGDSALYLCASSDGLGGEQFFGPGTRLTVL.

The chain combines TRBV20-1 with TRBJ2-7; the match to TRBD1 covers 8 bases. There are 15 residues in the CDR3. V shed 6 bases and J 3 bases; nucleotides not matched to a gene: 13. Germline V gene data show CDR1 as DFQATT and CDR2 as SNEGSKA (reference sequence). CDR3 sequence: CSAAHNRGKNYEQYF. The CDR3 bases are TGCAGTGCCGCTCACAACAGGGGGAAAAACTACGAGCAGTACTTC.

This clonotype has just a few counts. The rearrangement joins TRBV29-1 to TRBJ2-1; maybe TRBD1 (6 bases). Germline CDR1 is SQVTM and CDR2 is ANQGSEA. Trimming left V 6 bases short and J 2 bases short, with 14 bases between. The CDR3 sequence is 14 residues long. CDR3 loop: CSVAGQTAYNEQFF. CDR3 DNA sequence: TGCAGCGTCGCCGGACAGACGGCCTACAATGAGCAGTTCTTC.

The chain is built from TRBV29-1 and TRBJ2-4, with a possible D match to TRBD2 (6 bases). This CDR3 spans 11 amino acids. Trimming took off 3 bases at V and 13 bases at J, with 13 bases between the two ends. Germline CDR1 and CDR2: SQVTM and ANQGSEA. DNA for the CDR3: TGCAGCGTTGATGACGGGAGAGAGCAGTACTTC. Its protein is CSVDDGREQYF.

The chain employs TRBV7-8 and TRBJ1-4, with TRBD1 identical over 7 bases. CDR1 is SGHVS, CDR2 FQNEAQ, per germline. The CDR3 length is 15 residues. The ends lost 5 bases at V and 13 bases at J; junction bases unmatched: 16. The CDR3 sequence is CASSSTDVQGGILFF. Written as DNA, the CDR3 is TGTGCCAGCAGCAGTACGGATGTCCAGGGGGGAATACTGTTTTTT. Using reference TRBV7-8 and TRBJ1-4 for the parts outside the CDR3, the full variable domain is GAGVSQSPRYKVAKRGQDVALRCDPISGHVSLFWYQQALGQGPEFLTYFQNEAQLDKSGLPSDRFFAERPEGSVSTLKIQRTQQEDSAVYLCASSSTDVQGGILFFGSGTQLSVL.

The DNA for the CDR3 is TGTGCCAGCAGTGAAGAGTCAGCGGGACTAGCCACTACCCAGTACTTC. Translation gives CASSEESAGLATTQYF. The rearrangement links TRBV6-1 to TRBJ2-5; 9 nucleotides align to TRBD2. The CDR3 runs to 16 residues. V dropped 1 base and J dropped 8; count of bases not matched to a gene: 11. From germline, CDR1 is MNHNS and CDR2 SASEGT.

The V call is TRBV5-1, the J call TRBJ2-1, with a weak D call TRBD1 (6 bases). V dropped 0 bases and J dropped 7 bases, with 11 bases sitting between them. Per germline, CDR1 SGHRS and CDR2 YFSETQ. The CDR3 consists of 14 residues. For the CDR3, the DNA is TGCGCCAGCAGCTTGGAGACAGGTCGGAATGAGCAGTTCTTC. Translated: CASSLETGRNEQFF.

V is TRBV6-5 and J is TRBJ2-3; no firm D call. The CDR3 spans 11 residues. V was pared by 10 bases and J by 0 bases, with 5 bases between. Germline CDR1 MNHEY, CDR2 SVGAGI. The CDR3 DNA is TGTGCCACCAAGAGCACAGATACGCAGTATTTT. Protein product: CATKSTDTQYF.

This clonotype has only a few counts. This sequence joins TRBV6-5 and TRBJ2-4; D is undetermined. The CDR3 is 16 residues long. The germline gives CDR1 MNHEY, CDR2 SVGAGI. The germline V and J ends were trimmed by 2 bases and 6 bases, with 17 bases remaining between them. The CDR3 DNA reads TGTGCCAGCAGTTACACAGACCCCTCGTTGGGAAACATTCAGTACTTC. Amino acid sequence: CASSYTDPSLGNIQYF.

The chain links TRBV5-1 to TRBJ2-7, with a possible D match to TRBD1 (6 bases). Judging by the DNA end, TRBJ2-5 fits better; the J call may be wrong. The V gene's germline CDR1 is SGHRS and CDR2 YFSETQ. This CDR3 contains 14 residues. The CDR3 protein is CASSLTRGFETQYF. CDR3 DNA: TGCGCCAGCAGCCTAACCAGGGGATTTGAGACCCAGTACTTC.

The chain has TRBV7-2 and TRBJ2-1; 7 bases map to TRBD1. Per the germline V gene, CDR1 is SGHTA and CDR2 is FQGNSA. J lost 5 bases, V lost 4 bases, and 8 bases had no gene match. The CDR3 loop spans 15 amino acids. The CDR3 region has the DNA TGTGCCAGCAGCTCGATGGGGGACAGAAACAATGAGCAGTTCTTC. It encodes CASSSMGDRNNEQFF.

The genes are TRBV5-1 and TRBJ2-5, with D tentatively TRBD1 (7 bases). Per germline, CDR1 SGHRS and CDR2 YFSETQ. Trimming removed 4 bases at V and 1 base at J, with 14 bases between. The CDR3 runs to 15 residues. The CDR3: CASSPAQGGQETQYF. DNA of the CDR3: TGCGCCAGCAGCCCCGCGCAGGGGGGCCAAGAGACCCAGTACTTC.

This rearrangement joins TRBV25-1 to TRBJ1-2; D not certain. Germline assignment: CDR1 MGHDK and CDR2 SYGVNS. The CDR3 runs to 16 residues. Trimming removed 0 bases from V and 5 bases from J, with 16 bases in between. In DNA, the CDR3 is TGTGCCAGCAGTGAATATTCTAATAATCCGGCGTATGGCTACACCTTC. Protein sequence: CASSEYSNNPAYGYTF.

The DNA for the CDR3 is TGTGCCAGCAGTGACATCGGGACAGGAACCTCTGGGGCCAACGTCCTGACTTTC. Translation: CASSDIGTGTSGANVLTF. V usage is TRBV25-1 and J usage is TRBJ2-6; 8 bases agree with TRBD1. The ends lost 3 bases at V and 0 bases at J; junction bases unmatched: 7. Looked up from germline, CDR1 is MGHDK and CDR2 is SYGVNS. The CDR3 contains 18 residues.

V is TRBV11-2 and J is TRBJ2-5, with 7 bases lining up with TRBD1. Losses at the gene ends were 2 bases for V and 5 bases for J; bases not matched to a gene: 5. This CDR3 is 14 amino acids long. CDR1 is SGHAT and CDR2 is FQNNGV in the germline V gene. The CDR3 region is CASSLLARGETQYF. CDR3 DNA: TGTGCCAGCAGCTTATTGGCCAGGGGGGAGACCCAGTACTTC.

The CDR3 protein is CASSPKPAGRSTDTQYF. CDR3 bases: TGTGCCAGCAGCCCTAAACCCGCGGGGCGGAGCACAGATACGCAGTATTTT. The J gene is TRBJ2-3, the V gene TRBV7-2; tentatively, D is TRBD2 (6 bases). Germline CDR1 SGHTA, CDR2 FQGNSA. V lost 5 bases and J lost 0, with 18 bases in between. The CDR3 runs to 17 residues.

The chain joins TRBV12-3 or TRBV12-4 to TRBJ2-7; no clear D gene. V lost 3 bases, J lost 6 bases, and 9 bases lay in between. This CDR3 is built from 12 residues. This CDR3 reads CASSFPPREQYF. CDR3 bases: TGTGCCAGCAGTTTCCCCCCCCGCGAGCAGTACTTC.